Shown below are 29 T cell receptor beta chains from a single sample sequenced in a study of early T cells in non-severe SARS-CoV-2 infection (dated by TCRdb to the early 2020s). The library was produced with 5' RACE. The reads were generated on a NextSeq 500. In TCRdb, the public reads were trimmed at Q25 with fastp and aligned with MiXCR, with productive beta chains retained. Rows matching on CDR3 protein sequence are summarized as one entry with the most common DNA and genes. The sample yields more than 25,000 distinct CDR3 sequences; 3.5% to 5.5% were counted once. The top ten constitute under 6.5% of the sample. The sequencing used whole blood, collected at baseline. The receptors derive from an adult who was a healthcare worker with PCR-confirmed SARS-CoV-2 infection or an uninfected control (not recorded which).

This clonotype came up a few times. The gene calls are TRBV20-1 and TRBJ2-3, with D tentatively TRBD1 (6 bases). Trimming stripped 6 bases from V and 3 bases from J, with 19 bases between. The CDR3 loop spans 15 amino acids. Germline values: CDR1 DFQATT, CDR2 SNEGSKA (reference sequence). The CDR3: CSAQPAGRGTDTQYF. In nucleotides, the CDR3 is TGCAGTGCGCAGCCGGCGGGCAGGGGAACAGATACGCAGTATTTT.

This clonotype occurred many times. The chain uses TRBV6-6 and TRBJ1-2; TRBD1 agrees at 7 bases. The CDR3 loop spans 14 amino acids. CDR1 is MNHNY and CDR2 is SVGAGI in the germline V gene (reference sequence). Germline trimming cut 5 bases from V and 4 bases from J; bases unmatched to any gene: 7. The CDR3 loop is CASSVEQGTYGYTF. DNA of the CDR3: TGTGCCAGCAGTGTCGAACAGGGGACCTATGGCTACACCTTC.

This clonotype is medium-sized within its sample. The rearrangement uses TRBV11-3 and TRBJ2-1; 7 bases map to TRBD1. V shed 0 bases and J 7 bases; nucleotides not matched to a gene: 9. Germline V gene sequence: CDR1 SGHNT, CDR2 YENEEA. The CDR3 extends over 16 amino acids. The chain's CDR3 is CASSLDPTGPTNEQFF. DNA of the CDR3: TGTGCCAGCAGCTTAGATCCGACAGGGCCTACGAATGAGCAGTTCTTC.

This clonotype was detected many times. The CDR3 sequence: CASSQEGQKETQYF. In DNA, the CDR3 is TGCGCCAGCAGCCAAGAGGGACAAAAAGAGACCCAGTACTTC. The rearrangement links TRBV4-1 to TRBJ2-5; D possibly corresponds to TRBD1 (6 bases). Deletions cut 0 bases from V and 3 bases from J, with 8 bases between. The V gene's germline CDR1 is MGHRA and CDR2 YSYEKL. The CDR3 extends over 14 amino acids.

This clonotype was recorded at least ten times. J is TRBJ1-4 and V is TRBV14; 7 bases align to TRBD1. Germline V lookup: CDR1 SGHDN, CDR2 FVKESK. V was clipped by 4 bases and J by 5 bases; unmatched bases: 10. This CDR3 is 16 amino acids long. CDR3: CASSPLQGQRNEKLFF. The CDR3 DNA sequence: TGTGCCAGCAGCCCATTACAGGGGCAGAGGAATGAAAAACTGTTTTTT.

This chain joins TRBV6-4 and TRBJ2-1; 7 bases are a match to TRBD1. CDR1 MRHNA and CDR2 SNTAGT come from the germline V gene. Germline trimming cut 0 bases from V and 0 bases from J; bases unmatched to any gene: 5. The CDR3 has 17 residues. For the CDR3, the DNA is TGTGCCAGCAGTGACTCTTCAGGGGGTAGCTCCTACAATGAGCAGTTCTTC. This codes for CASSDSSGGSSYNEQFF.

This clonotype was counted ten times or more. This sequence joins TRBV19 and TRBJ2-7; tentatively, D is TRBD2 (6 bases). V lost 0 bases to trimming and J lost 2 bases, with 14 bases between them. The CDR3 has 16 amino acids. Germline assignment: CDR1 LNHDA and CDR2 SQIVND (reference sequence). CDR3 coding DNA: TGTGCCAGTAGTATAGATCTTGCGGGAAAGGCCTACGAGCAGTACTTC. This translates into CASSIDLAGKAYEQYF.

Only a few counts were recorded for this clonotype. The genes are TRBV7-9 and TRBJ1-2; D is possibly TRBD1 (6 bases). The germline V gene encodes CDR1 SEHNR and CDR2 FQNEAQ (reference sequence). The V end was cut by 5 bases, the J end by 2 bases, with 15 bases between. The CDR3 has 15 residues. The CDR3 loop reads CASSDTSTGNYGYTF. CDR3 nucleotide sequence: TGTGCCAGCAGCGATACGAGCACAGGGAACTATGGCTACACCTTC.

As regards this clonotype: This could be a read error, since a much larger clone is one nucleotide away. The J gene is TRBJ2-1, the V gene TRBV7-2; a possible D gene is TRBD1 (6 bases). Germline assignment: CDR1 SGHTA and CDR2 FQGNSA. The CDR3 has 15 residues. In DNA form, the CDR3 reads TGTGTCAGCAGCTTACCCAGGGGTCCCTACAATGAGCAGTTCTTC. Protein product: CVSSLPRGPYNEQFF.

The sample holds many counts of this clonotype. The V gene is TRBV7-9, the J gene TRBJ1-1; D remains unclear. V was cut by 4 bases and J by 6 bases, with 9 bases left in between. The CDR3 spans 12 residues. Germline CDR1 and CDR2: SEHNR and FQNEAQ (reference sequence). Written as DNA, the CDR3 is TGTGCCAGCAGCTCCCCAGAGTCTGAAGCTTTCTTT. It encodes CASSSPESEAFF. Filled out from reference TRBV7-9 and TRBJ1-1, the complete variable domain reads DTGVSQNPRHKITKRGQNVTFRCDPISEHNRLYWYRQTLGQGPEFLTYFQNEAQLEKSRLLSDRFSAERPKGSFSTLEIQRTEQGDSAMYLCASSSPESEAFFGQGTRLTVV.

This clonotype was found many times. V and J are TRBV25-1 and TRBJ2-3; TRBD2 aligns across 15 bases. The CDR3 covers 19 residues. Germline V gene lookup returns CDR1 MGHDK and CDR2 SYGVNS. V was clipped by 6 bases and J by 4 bases; unmatched bases: 14. In nucleotides, the CDR3 is TGTGCCAGCAGCCCGGGACTAGCGGGGGGAACCCTCCCTTCAGATACGCAGTATTTT. This encodes CASSPGLAGGTLPSDTQYF.

This clonotype has at least ten counts. The chain uses TRBV5-1 and TRBJ2-3; 14 nucleotides line up with TRBD2. The CDR3 consists of 16 residues. Germline-derived CDR1 and CDR2 are SGHRS and YFSETQ. V gave up 3 bases and J gave up 6 bases; unmatched junction bases: 6. The CDR3 nucleotides read TGCGCCAGCAGCTCTAGACTAGCGGGAGGGATGGATACGCAGTATTTT. Translating it yields CASSSRLAGGMDTQYF.

This clonotype has a count of ten or more. CDR3 in DNA: TGTGCCATCAGTGTCCCCGGGGACGGGGGGGGCAAAAAGACCCAGTACTTC. Protein: CAISVPGDGGGKKTQYF. This chain links TRBV10-3 with TRBJ2-5; 8 bases fit TRBD2. The germline CDR1 and CDR2 sequences are ENHRY and SYGVKD. J was trimmed by 6 bases and V by 4 bases; bases with no gene match: 16. The CDR3 extends over 17 amino acids.

This clonotype was counted many times. The DNA of the CDR3 is TGTGCCATCAGTGACACCGGGACTAGCGGGAGCTCAGAGGAGACCCAGTACTTC. Its protein is CAISDTGTSGSSEETQYF. The chain couples TRBV10-3 to TRBJ2-5; 14 nucleotides agree with TRBD2. V was clipped by 3 bases and J by 5 bases; unmatched bases: 11. The CDR3 is made up of 18 amino acids. The V gene's germline CDR1 is ENHRY and CDR2 SYGVKD.

This clonotype is judged medium-sized. The chain recombines TRBV7-2 with TRBJ2-7; TRBD1 aligns across 10 bases. J lost 3 bases, V lost 4 bases, and 6 bases had no gene match. Germline V lookup: CDR1 SGHTA, CDR2 FQGNSA. The CDR3 totals 15 residues. The DNA of the CDR3 is TGTGCCAGCAGCTCCCCGACAGGGGGCCACTACGAGCAGTACTTC. As protein: CASSSPTGGHYEQYF.

The chain is built from TRBV24-1 and TRBJ2-1, with TRBD2 matching over 12 bases. Germline loops: CDR1 KGHDR, CDR2 SFDVKD. J was trimmed by 2 bases and V by 4 bases; bases with no gene match: 8. CDR3 length: 18 amino acids. The CDR3 is CATSDSFLAGGPYNEQFF. CDR3 DNA: TGTGCCACCAGTGACTCTTTTCTAGCGGGGGGGCCCTACAATGAGCAGTTCTTC.

In this sample, this clonotype turned up many times. The chain carries TRBV4-2 and TRBJ2-3; D might be TRBD1 (6 bases). The CDR3 has 14 residues. V was clipped by 7 bases and J by 2 bases, with 13 bases between them. Germline V gene data show CDR1 as LGHNA and CDR2 as YNFKEQ. This CDR3 is CASTADSPTDTQYF. The CDR3 DNA is TGTGCCAGCACCGCGGACAGCCCCACAGATACGCAGTATTTT.

This clonotype was seen repeatedly, ten times or more. CDR3 DNA sequence: TGCGCCAGCAGATCAACCCAACCCCGCCCCGATACGCAGTATTTT. Translation: CASRSTQPRPDTQYF. The chain employs TRBV5-1 and TRBJ2-3; D unclear. CDR3 size: 15 residues. With 5 bases removed from V and 6 bases from J, the gap between germline ends came to 19 bases. Germline V gene sequence: CDR1 SGHRS, CDR2 YFSETQ.

This clonotype showed up many times. The V and J genes are TRBV10-3 and TRBJ1-5, with TRBD1 identical over 7 bases. The J segment lost 4 bases and the V segment lost 7 bases, leaving 7 bases of the junction unmatched. Germline CDR1 reads ENHRY; CDR2 reads SYGVKD. The CDR3 consists of 14 residues. The CDR3 is CAITEDRDNQPQHF. In DNA, the CDR3 is TGTGCCATCACTGAAGACAGGGATAATCAGCCCCAGCATTTT.

This clonotype was counted ten times or more. V gene TRBV4-1 combines with J gene TRBJ2-1; 11 bases agree with TRBD2. The CDR3 covers 16 residues. In germline, CDR1 is MGHRA, CDR2 YSYEKL. The V gene end was trimmed by 4 bases and the J gene end by 2 bases; junction bases not matched to a gene: 4. CDR3: CASSRGLAEAYNEQFF. CDR3 DNA sequence: TGCGCCAGCAGCCGGGGACTAGCGGAGGCCTACAATGAGCAGTTCTTC.

This clonotype has a count of ten or more. This sequence joins TRBV29-1 and TRBJ2-7; 13 bases are shared with TRBD2. Germline loops: CDR1 SQVTM, CDR2 ANQGSEA. The CDR3 covers 12 residues. Here the CDR3 DNA reads TGCTCCGGACTAGCGGGAGCCTACGAGCAGTACTTC. Protein: CSGLAGAYEQYF.

This clonotype came up a few times. The J gene is TRBJ2-3, the V gene TRBV5-1; 7 bases are a match to TRBD2. Per the germline V gene, CDR1 is SGHRS and CDR2 is YFSETQ. This CDR3 has 15 amino acids. With 4 bases clipped from V and 2 bases from J, the junction kept 7 bases outside the gene matches. The CDR3 here is CASSPAGLFTDTQYF. The CDR3 coding sequence is TGCGCCAGCAGCCCGGCGGGACTATTCACAGATACGCAGTATTTT.

This rearrangement joins TRBV11-3 to TRBJ1-6; 8 positions agree with TRBD1. The V gene's germline CDR1 is SGHNT and CDR2 YENEEA. With V trimmed by 5 bases and J by 10 bases, 7 bases remained unmatched. The length of the CDR3 is 14 residues. The CDR3, as DNA: TGTGCCAGCAGCCACGGACAGGGACCATCACCCCTCCACTTT. This codes for CASSHGQGPSPLHF.

This clonotype has a count of ten or more. The chain carries TRBV12-3 or TRBV12-4 and TRBJ2-1; 9 positions agree with TRBD1. Trimming cost V 5 bases and J 7 bases; bases outside gene matches: 12. The CDR3 has 16 amino acids. CDR3 coding DNA: TGTGCCAGCAGTGTCCCCGGGACAGGGAAGGTTAATGAGCAGTTCTTC. Its protein product is CASSVPGTGKVNEQFF.

This clonotype appeared many times. The chain links TRBV20-1 to TRBJ2-1; 12 nucleotides agree with TRBD2. The germline CDR1 and CDR2 sequences are DFQATT and SNEGSKA (reference sequence). The CDR3 has 15 amino acids. V lost 3 bases to trimming and J lost 9 bases; unmatched junction nucleotides: 9. The CDR3 nucleotides are TGCAGTGCTAGTTCGACTAGCGGGGGCTCGGGTGAGCAGTTCTTC. Protein product: CSASSTSGGSGEQFF.

This clonotype was seen at least ten times. The chain recombines TRBV27 with TRBJ2-7; no reliable D call. CDR1 is MNHEY, CDR2 SMNVEV, per germline (reference sequence). Trimming stripped 5 bases from V and 7 bases from J, with 12 bases between. This CDR3 is 12 amino acids long. The CDR3 DNA sequence: TGTGCCAGCAGTCGCCCAAACCGTGAGCAGTACTTC. This codes for CASSRPNREQYF.

This clonotype was counted many times. The chain uses TRBV19 and TRBJ2-1, with TRBD1 matching over 9 bases. CDR3 length equals 15 residues. The J segment lost 8 bases and the V segment lost 1 base, leaving 6 bases of the junction unmatched. The germline V gene encodes CDR1 LNHDA and CDR2 SQIVND (reference sequence). CDR3 amino acids: CASSIGTGAGYEQFF. The DNA for the CDR3 is TGTGCCAGTAGTATAGGGACAGGGGCGGGTTATGAGCAGTTCTTC.

This clonotype was recorded at least ten times. The V and J genes are TRBV20-1 and TRBJ1-2, with TRBD1 matching over 7 bases. The length of the CDR3 is 13 residues. V gave up 5 bases and J gave up 6 bases; unmatched junction bases: 9. CDR1 and CDR2 from the germline V gene are DFQATT and SNEGSKA (reference sequence). DNA of the CDR3: TGCAGTGCTCCCCTTGACAGGGAAAATGGCTACACCTTC. The encoded protein is CSAPLDRENGYTF.

Ten or more counts support this clonotype. The chain links TRBV20-1 to TRBJ1-1; possibly TRBD1 for D (5 bases). The CDR3 totals 14 residues. Trimming left V 1 base short and J 5 bases short, with 14 bases between. CDR1 and CDR2 from the germline V gene are DFQATT and SNEGSKA (reference sequence). The CDR3: CSARGGLSLTEAFF. CDR3 nucleotides: TGCAGTGCTAGAGGGGGACTCTCTCTAACTGAAGCTTTCTTT.